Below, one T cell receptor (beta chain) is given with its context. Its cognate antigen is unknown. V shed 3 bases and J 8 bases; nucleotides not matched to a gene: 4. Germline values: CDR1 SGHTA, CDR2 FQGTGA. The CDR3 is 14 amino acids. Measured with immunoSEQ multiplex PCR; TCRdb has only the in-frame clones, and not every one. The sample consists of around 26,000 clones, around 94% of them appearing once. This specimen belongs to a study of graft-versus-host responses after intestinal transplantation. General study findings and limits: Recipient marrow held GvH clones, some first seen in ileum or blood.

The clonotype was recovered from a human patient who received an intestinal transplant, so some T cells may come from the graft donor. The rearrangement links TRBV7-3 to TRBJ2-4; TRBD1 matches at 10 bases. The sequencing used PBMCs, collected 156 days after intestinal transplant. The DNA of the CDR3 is TGTGCCAGCAGCTTGACAGGGGGCACGGACATTCAGTACTTC. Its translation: CASSLTGGTDIQYF.